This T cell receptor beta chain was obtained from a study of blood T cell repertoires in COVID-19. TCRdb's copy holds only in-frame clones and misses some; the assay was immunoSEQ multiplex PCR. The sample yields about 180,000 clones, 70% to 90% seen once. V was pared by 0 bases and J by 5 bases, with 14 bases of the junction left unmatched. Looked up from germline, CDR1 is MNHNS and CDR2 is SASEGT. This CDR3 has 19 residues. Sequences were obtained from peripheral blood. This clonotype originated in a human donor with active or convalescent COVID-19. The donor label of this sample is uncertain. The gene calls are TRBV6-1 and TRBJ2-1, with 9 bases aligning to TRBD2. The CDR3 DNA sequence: TGTGCCAGCAGTGAAGCTAGTCGAGGCGGGGGGGCTTGGAACAATGAGCAGTTCTTC. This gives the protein CASSEASRGGGAWNNEQFF.